The T cell receptor (beta chain) under discussion was sequenced for a study of beta chain features in type 1 diabetes. Expressed TCRB transcripts were sequenced, since all the RNA that had been isolated was reverse transcribed. Read counts averaged about 3.57 million for samples of naive, central memory and regulatory T cells. The method was immunoSEQ multiplex PCR; TCRdb's version includes in-frame clones alone and lacks a portion of them. The top ten clones hold roughly 0.038% of a sample with roughly 450,000 clones, about 15% of them seen once. Points on this clone: Its antigen is currently unknown.

CDR1 and CDR2 from the germline V gene are MNHEY and SMNVEV (reference sequence). The CDR3 is 14 residues long. There was one heparinised blood draw per donor, averaging roughly 0.12 L. Study results and caveats: Type 1 diabetes patients showed fewer insertions and more deletions at VDJ junctions. Within each of all four CD4+ subsets, Type 1 diabetes patients had TCRB CDR3s that were moderately but significantly shorter.

The V gene is TRBV27, the J gene TRBJ1-6; the D is unclear. Sequencing was performed on naive CD4+ T cells from blood. This receptor was identified in a man aged 30 to 39 in good health. The CDR3 region is CGSSGFSYNSPLHF. The CDR3 region has the DNA TGTGGTTCCTCCGGCTTCTCCTATAATTCACCCCTCCACTTT.